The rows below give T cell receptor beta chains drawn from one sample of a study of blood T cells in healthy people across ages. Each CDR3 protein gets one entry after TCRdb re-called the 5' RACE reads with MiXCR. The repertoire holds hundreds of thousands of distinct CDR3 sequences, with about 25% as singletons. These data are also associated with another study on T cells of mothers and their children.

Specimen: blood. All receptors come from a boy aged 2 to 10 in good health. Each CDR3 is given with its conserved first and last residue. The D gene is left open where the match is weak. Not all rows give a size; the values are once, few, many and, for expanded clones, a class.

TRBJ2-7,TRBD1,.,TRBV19,CASRDRISYEQYF,TGTGCCAGTAGGGACAGGATCTCCTACGAGCAGTACTTC
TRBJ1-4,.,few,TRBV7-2,CASSFGGGWDEKLFF,TGTGCCAGCAGCTTCGGCGGGGGTTGGGATGAAAAACTGTTTTTT
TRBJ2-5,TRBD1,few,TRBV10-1,CASKTGGRETQYF,TGCGCCAGCAAGACAGGGGGGCGGGAGACCCAGTACTTC
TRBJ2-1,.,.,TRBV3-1,CASSHLGEVYEQFF,TGTGCCAGCAGCCACCTGGGCGAAGTCTATGAGCAGTTCTTC
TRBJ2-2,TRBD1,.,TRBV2,CASSRQGTGELFF,TGTGCCAGCAGCCGACAGGGGACCGGGGAGCTGTTTTTT
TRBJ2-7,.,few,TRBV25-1,CASQSTGRYEQYF,TGTGCCAGTCAAAGTACAGGACGCTACGAGCAGTACTTC
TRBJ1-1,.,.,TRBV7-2,CASSLAYREQGRTEAFF,TGTGCCAGCAGCTTAGCCTACAGAGAACAGGGTAGGACTGAAGCTTTCTTT
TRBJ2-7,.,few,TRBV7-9,CASSSGQYEQYF,TGTGCCAGCAGCTCCGGACAGTACGAGCAGTACTTC
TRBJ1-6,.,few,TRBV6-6,CASSYEFLPLHF,TGTGCCAGCAGTTACGAGTTTCTTCCCCTCCACTTT
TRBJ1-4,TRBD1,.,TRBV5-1,CASSKGQGAYPTNEKLFF,TGCGCCAGCAGCAAAGGACAGGGGGCCTACCCAACTAATGAAAAACTGTTTTTT
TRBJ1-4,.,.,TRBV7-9,CASSFGGTRTFDEKLFF,TGTGCCAGCAGCTTCGGAGGGACCCGGACTTTTGATGAAAAACTGTTTTTT
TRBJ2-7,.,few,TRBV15,CATSRDWAHEQYF,TGTGCCACCAGCAGAGATTGGGCTCACGAGCAGTACTTC
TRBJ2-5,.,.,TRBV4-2,CASSQDWLAMQTQYF,TGTGCCAGCAGCCAAGACTGGCTAGCTATGCAGACCCAGTACTTC
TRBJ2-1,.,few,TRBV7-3,CASSLYGGPLNEQFF,TGTGCCAGCAGCTTATACGGGGGTCCCTTGAATGAGCAGTTCTTC
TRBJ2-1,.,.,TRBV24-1,CATSDLNEQFF,TGTGCCACCAGTGATTTGAATGAGCAGTTCTTC
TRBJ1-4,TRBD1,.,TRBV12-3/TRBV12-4,CASSSTGATNEKLFF,TGTGCCAGCAGTTCAACAGGGGCAACTAATGAAAAACTGTTTTTT
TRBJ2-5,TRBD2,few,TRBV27,CASKGLSGGAPGTQYF,TGTGCCAGCAAGGGATTGTCGGGGGGGGCACCCGGGACCCAGTACTTC
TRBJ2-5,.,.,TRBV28,CASRPPDLHGTQYF,TGTGCCAGCAGACCCCCAGATCTTCATGGGACCCAGTACTTC
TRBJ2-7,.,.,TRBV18,CASSPYDRLTYEQYF,TGTGCCAGCTCACCCTACGACAGGTTAACCTACGAGCAGTACTTC
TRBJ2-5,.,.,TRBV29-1,CSVGSRLQETQYF,TGCAGCGTAGGGAGCAGGCTCCAAGAGACCCAGTACTTC
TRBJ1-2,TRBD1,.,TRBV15,CATSREDRGNYGYTF,TGTGCCACCAGCAGAGAGGACAGGGGAAACTATGGCTACACCTTC
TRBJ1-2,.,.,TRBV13,CASSPTEFPNYGYTF,TGTGCCAGCAGCCCAACAGAGTTCCCTAACTATGGCTACACCTTC
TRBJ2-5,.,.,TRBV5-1,CASSLYQQETQYF,TGCGCCAGCAGCTTGTACCAACAAGAGACCCAGTACTTC
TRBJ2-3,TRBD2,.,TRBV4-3,CASSRGLAGSLDTQYF,TGCGCCAGCAGCAGGGGACTAGCGGGAAGTTTGGATACGCAGTATTTT
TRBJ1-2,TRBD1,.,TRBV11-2,CASSSGTATFLGYTF,TGTGCCAGCAGCTCAGGGACAGCTACATTTTTGGGCTACACCTTC
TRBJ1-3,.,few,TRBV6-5,CASSSKQGGFSGNTIYF,TGTGCCAGCAGTTCGAAACAGGGAGGGTTCTCTGGAAACACCATATATTTT
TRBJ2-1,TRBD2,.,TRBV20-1,CSAPTSGSSDEQFF,TGCAGTGCCCCGACTAGCGGGAGCTCCGATGAGCAGTTCTTC
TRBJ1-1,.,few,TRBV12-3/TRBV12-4,CASSLGVANTEAFF,TGTGCCAGCAGTTTGGGGGTTGCGAACACTGAAGCTTTCTTT
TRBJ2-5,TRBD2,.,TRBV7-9,CASSPPGTSWETQYF,TGTGCCAGCAGCCCACCCGGGACTAGCTGGGAGACCCAGTACTTC
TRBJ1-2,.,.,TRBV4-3,CASSQDRADRGYTF,TGCGCCAGCAGCCAAGACAGGGCGGATCGAGGCTACACCTTC
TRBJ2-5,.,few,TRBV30,CAWGRDFQETQYF,TGTGCCTGGGGTCGGGACTTTCAAGAGACCCAGTACTTC
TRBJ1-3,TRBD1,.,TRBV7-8,CASSRNRGSGNTIYF,TGTGCCAGCAGCCGAAACAGGGGCTCTGGAAACACCATATATTTT
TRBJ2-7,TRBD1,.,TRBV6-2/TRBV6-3,CASSFVSGGEQYF,TGTGCCAGCAGTTTCGTGTCAGGGGGAGAGCAGTACTTC
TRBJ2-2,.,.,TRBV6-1,CASSKSSSYAGELFF,TGTGCCAGCAGTAAATCTAGCTCATACGCCGGGGAACTGTTTTTT
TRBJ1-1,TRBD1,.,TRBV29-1,CSVAGQMNTEAFF,TGCAGCGTTGCGGGACAGATGAACACTGAAGCTTTCTTT
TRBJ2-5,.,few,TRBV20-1,CSARLQGGETQYF,TGCAGTGCTAGGTTACAGGGGGGGGAGACCCAGTACTTC
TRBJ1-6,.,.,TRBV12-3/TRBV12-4,CASSLPDSPLHF,TGTGCCAGCAGTTTACCGGATTCACCCCTCCACTTT